A single TCR beta chain is shown here with its context. Clones were sequenced by immunoSEQ multiplex PCR, and TCRdb holds only the in-frame ones, with some missing. In the table there are roughly 380,000 clones, roughly 85% of which are singletons. These data come from a study of blood T cell repertoires in COVID-19. Germline CDR1 KGHDR, CDR2 SFDVKD. V lost 4 bases, J lost 15 bases, and 15 bases stayed unmatched. The length of the CDR3 is 16 residues. The rearrangement links TRBV24-1 to TRBJ2-1; 12 bases agree with TRBD1. The sequence was obtained from a woman aged 18-35 years with acute or convalescent COVID-19. Sequencing used peripheral blood. DNA of the CDR3: TGTGCCACCAGTGACAATACCGGGACAGGGGGCCACGGGGGGTTCTTC. It yields the protein CATSDNTGTGGHGGFF.